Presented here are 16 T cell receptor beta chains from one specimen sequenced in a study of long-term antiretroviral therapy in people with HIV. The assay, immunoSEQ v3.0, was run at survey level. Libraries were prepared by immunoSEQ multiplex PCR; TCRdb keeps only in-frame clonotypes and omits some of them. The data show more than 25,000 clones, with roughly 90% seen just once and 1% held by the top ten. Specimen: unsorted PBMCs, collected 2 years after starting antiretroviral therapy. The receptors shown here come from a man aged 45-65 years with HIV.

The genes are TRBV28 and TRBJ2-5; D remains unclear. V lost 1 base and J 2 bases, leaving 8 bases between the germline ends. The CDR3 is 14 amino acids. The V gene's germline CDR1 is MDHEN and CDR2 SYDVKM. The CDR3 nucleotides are TGTGCCAGCAGTTTATCAGACAAACAAGAGACCCAGTACTTC. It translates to CASSLSDKQETQYF.

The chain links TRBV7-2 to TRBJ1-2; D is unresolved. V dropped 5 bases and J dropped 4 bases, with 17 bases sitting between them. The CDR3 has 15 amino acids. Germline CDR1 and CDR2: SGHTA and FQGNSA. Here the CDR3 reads CASSPGPDKAYGYTF. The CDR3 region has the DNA TGTGCCAGCAGCCCCGGACCCGACAAAGCCTATGGCTACACCTTC.

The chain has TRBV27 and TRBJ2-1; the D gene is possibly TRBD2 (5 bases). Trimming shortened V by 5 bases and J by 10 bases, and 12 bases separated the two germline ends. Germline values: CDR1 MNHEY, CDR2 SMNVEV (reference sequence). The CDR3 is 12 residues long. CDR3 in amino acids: CASSGTRNEQFF. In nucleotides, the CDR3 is TGTGCCAGCAGTGGAACTAGGAACGAGCAGTTCTTC.

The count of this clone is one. CDR3 nucleotide sequence: TGTGCCTGGAGTGATGGGGAGACCCAGTACTTC. Translating it yields CAWSDGETQYF. The chain couples TRBV30 to TRBJ2-5; D is unresolved. CDR1 is GTSNPN and CDR2 is SVGIG in the germline V gene (reference sequence). V was trimmed by 1 base and J by 5 bases, leaving 5 bases between them. The CDR3 contains 11 residues.

The DNA for the CDR3 is TGCAGCGTTGACAACTTCCATCTAGGGGAGCAGTACTTC. This gives the protein CSVDNFHLGEQYF. V usage is TRBV29-1 and J usage is TRBJ2-7; no clear D. V was cut by 3 bases and J by 7 bases, with 16 bases left in between. The CDR3 sequence is 13 residues long. Germline values: CDR1 SQVTM, CDR2 ANQGSEA.

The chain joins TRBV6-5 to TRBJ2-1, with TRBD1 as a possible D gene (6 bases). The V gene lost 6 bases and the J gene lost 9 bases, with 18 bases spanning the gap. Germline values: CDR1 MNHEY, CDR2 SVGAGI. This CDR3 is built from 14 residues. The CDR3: CASSVPTGKREQFF. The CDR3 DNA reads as TGTGCCAGCAGCGTACCAACAGGGAAACGTGAGCAGTTCTTC.

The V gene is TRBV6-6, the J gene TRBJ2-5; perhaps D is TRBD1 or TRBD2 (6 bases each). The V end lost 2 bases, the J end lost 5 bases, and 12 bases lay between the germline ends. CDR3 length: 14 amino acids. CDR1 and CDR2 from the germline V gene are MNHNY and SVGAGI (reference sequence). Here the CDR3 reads CASSYRWGAETQYF. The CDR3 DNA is TGTGCCAGCAGTTACCGGTGGGGGGCTGAGACCCAGTACTTC.

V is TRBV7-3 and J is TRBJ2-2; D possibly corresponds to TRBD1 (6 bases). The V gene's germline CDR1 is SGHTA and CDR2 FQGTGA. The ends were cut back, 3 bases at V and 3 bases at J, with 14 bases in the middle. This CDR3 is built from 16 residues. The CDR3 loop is CASSLGAIGDTGELFF. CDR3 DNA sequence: TGTGCCAGCAGCTTGGGGGCCATAGGGGACACCGGGGAGCTGTTTTTT.

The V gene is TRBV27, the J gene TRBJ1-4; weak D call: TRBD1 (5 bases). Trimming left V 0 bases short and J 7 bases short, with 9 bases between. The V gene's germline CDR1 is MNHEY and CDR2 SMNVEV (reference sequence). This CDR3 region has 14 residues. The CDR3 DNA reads TGTGCCAGCAGTTTATCGGGGCTGACTGAAAAACTGTTTTTT. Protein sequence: CASSLSGLTEKLFF. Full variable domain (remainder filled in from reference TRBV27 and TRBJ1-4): EAQVTQNPRYLITVTGKKLTVTCSQNMNHEYMSWYRQDPGLGLRQIYYSMNVEVTDKGDVPEGYKVSRKEKRNFPLILESPSPNQTSLYFCASSLSGLTEKLFFGSGTQLSVL.

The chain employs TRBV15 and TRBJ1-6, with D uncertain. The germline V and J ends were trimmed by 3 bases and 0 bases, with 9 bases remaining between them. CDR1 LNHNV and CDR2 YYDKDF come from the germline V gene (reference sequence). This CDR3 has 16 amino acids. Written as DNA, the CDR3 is TGTGCCACCAGCAGTACGGAGAGCTCCTATAATTCACCCCTCCACTTT. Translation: CATSSTESSYNSPLHF.

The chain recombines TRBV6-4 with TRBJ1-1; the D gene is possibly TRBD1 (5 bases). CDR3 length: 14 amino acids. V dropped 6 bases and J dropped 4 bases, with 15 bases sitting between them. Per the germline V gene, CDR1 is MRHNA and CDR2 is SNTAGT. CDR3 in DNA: TGTGCCAGCAGCCCGACATCGGGGGGCACTGAAGCTTTCTTT. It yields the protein CASSPTSGGTEAFF.

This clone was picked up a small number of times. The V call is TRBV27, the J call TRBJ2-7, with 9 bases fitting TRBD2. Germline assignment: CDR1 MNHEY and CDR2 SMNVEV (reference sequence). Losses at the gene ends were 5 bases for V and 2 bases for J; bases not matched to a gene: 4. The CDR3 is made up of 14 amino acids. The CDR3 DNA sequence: TGTGCCAGCAGTCTTAGCGGGAGCCCCTACGAGCAGTACTTC. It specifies CASSLSGSPYEQYF.

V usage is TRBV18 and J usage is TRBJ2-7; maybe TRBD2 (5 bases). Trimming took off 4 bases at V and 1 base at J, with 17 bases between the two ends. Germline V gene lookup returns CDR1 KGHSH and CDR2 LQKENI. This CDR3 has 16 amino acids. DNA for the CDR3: TGTGCCAGCTCACGAATCCCCCGAGGGCGATCCTACGAGCAGTACTTC. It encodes CASSRIPRGRSYEQYF.

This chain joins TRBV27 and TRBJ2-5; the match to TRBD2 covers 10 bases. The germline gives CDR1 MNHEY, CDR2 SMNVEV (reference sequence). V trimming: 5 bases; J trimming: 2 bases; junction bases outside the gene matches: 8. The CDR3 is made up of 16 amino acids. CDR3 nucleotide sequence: TGTGCCAGCAGTAAACTGGGACTAGCGTCACAAGAGACCCAGTACTTC. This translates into CASSKLGLASQETQYF.

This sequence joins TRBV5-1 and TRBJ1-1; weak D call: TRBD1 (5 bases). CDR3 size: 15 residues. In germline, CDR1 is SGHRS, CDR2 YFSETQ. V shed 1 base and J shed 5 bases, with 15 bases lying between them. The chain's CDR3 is CASSLSRGSGTEAFF. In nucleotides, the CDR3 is TGCGCCAGCAGCTTGTCGAGGGGTTCGGGAACTGAAGCTTTCTTT.

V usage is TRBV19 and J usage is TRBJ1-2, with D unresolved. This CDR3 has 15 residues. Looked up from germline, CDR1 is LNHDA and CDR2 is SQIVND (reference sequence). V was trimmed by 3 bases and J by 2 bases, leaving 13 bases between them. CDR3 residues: CASSIDVGINYGYTF. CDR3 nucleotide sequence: TGTGCCAGTAGTATCGATGTAGGGATCAACTATGGCTACACCTTC.